This T cell receptor beta chain came from a study of identical twins. From the 5' RACE reads, TCRdb called clonotypes with MiXCR, one entry per CDR3 protein. The repertoire holds approximately 190,000 distinct CDR3 sequences, with more than 15% as singletons. CDR3 size: 13 residues. Germline lookup yields CDR1 MNHEY and CDR2 SMNVEV (reference sequence). V dropped 5 bases and J dropped 5; count of bases not matched to a gene: 4. These data also featured in a second study, about T cells expressing NK-cell markers. Turning to that study: Sequenced donors, eight in total, included seven who were HCMV-seropositive and one who was seronegative. Six or seven donors showed dominant NKG2C+ clonotypes comprising roughly 1.0-7.0% of their CD8+ T cells. A handful of donors likewise had their CD3+CD56-NKG2C+ fraction led by these clonotypes.

The sequencing sample was made of CD8+ T cells sorted from blood. This TCR came from a woman aged 18 to 35 in good health. This chain uses TRBV27 with TRBJ2-7; TRBD1 aligns across 9 bases. The CDR3 DNA sequence: TGTGCCAGCAGTGTATGGACAGGGGACGAGCAGTACTTC. Amino acids: CASSVWTGDEQYF.